The 26 T cell receptor beta chains listed next were all sequenced from one sample in a study of monozygotic twins with inflammatory bowel disease (dated by TCRdb to between 2018 and 2021). Library prep was done by 5' RACE. The data were produced on an Illumina HiSeq 2500. The reads went through TCRdb reprocessing, and each CDR3 protein sequence gets one entry with no DNA. This sample's records show about 450,000 distinct CDR3 sequences. The ten biggest clones cover 2.4% of the sample. Specimen: blood. Source of these receptors: a human donor with ulcerative colitis or Crohn's disease, or a healthy co-twin of an affected twin (not recorded which).

The rearrangement joins TRBV12-3 or TRBV12-4 to TRBJ2-3; TCRdb picks TRBD1, but there is no DNA to check that call. CDR3 length equals 15 residues. This chain's CDR3 is CASSPQDPSTDTQYF.

The chain joins TRBV7-3 to TRBJ2-7; the D call of TRBD1 rests on TCRdb alone, since no DNA is present to check it. CDR1 and CDR2 (germline): SGHTA, FQGTGA. The length of the CDR3 is 14 residues. The CDR3 region is CASSAGVGDYEQYF. Filled out from reference TRBV7-3 and TRBJ2-7, the complete variable domain reads GAGVSQTPSNKVTEKGKYVELRCDPISGHTALYWYRQSLGQGPEFLIYFQGTGAADDSGLPNDRFFAVRPEGSVSTLKIQRTERGDSAVYLCASSAGVGDYEQYFGPGTRLTVT.

The CDR3 sequence: CASSPREGEQYF. V and J are TRBV7-6 and TRBJ2-7. CDR3 length: 12 amino acids. The germline gives CDR1 SGHVS, CDR2 FNYEAQ.

This chain joins TRBV28 and TRBJ2-1; lacking DNA, the TRBD2 call made by TCRdb goes unchecked. The CDR3 contains 16 residues. CDR1 MDHEN and CDR2 SYDVKM come from the germline V gene. CDR3 amino acids: CASSALLAATYNEQFF.

The chain uses TRBV6-2 or TRBV6-3 and TRBJ2-6; TCRdb names TRBD1, which stays unverified in the absence of DNA. The CDR3 is 20 amino acids. Germline V gene lookup returns CDR1 MNHEY and CDR2 SVGEGT. This CDR3 is CASSYSYGDRGDSGANVLTF.

The V gene is TRBV7-9, the J gene TRBJ2-2; TCRdb lists TRBD2, though no DNA is available to test this call. There are 15 residues in the CDR3. In germline, CDR1 is SEHNR, CDR2 FQNEAQ (reference sequence). CDR3 region: CASSLGGLLSGELFF.

The chain carries TRBV28 and TRBJ2-3. CDR3 length: 12 residues. CDR1 and CDR2 from the germline V gene are MDHEN and SYDVKM. The CDR3: CASINRGDTQYF.

V is TRBV5-1 and J is TRBJ2-1; the TCRdb D gene call, TRBD2, has no DNA to confirm it. CDR3 length: 14 residues. From germline, CDR1 is SGHRS and CDR2 YFSETQ. The CDR3 protein is CASRVAEVLGEQFF.

The genes are TRBV18 and TRBJ1-1; without DNA, the TCRdb call of TRBD1 cannot be checked. The germline CDR1 and CDR2 sequences are KGHSH and LQKENI. The CDR3 covers 13 residues. The CDR3 protein is CASSPSSGTEAFF.

The chain carries TRBV20-1 and TRBJ1-4. This CDR3 region has 12 residues. Germline V gene data show CDR1 as DFQATT and CDR2 as SNEGSKA (reference sequence). The chain's CDR3 is CSAPDSGEKLFF.

The CDR3: CASSPEQGIYNEQFF. The genes are TRBV7-9 and TRBJ2-1; TCRdb's D call, TRBD1, is unchecked because there is no DNA. In germline, CDR1 is SEHNR, CDR2 FQNEAQ (reference sequence). CDR3 length: 15 amino acids.

The chain recombines TRBV5-6 with TRBJ2-2; the TRBD1 assignment by TCRdb is unverifiable without DNA. Germline V gene sequence: CDR1 SGHDT, CDR2 YYEEEE. The CDR3 is made up of 15 amino acids. CDR3 amino acids: CASSFWTGQGGELFF.

The chain combines TRBV30 with TRBJ1-6; TCRdb's assignment of TRBD1 cannot be checked, as there is no DNA. Per the germline V gene, CDR1 is GTSNPN and CDR2 is SVGIG (reference sequence). The CDR3 runs to 16 residues. The CDR3 reads CAADSLRGIYNSPLHF.

The rearrangement joins TRBV18 to TRBJ1-1. This CDR3 is built from 13 residues. Germline V gene sequence: CDR1 KGHSH, CDR2 LQKENI. The CDR3 protein is CASSGSFDTEAFF.

This rearrangement joins TRBV20-1 to TRBJ1-5. The length of the CDR3 is 13 residues. Per the germline V gene, CDR1 is DFQATT and CDR2 is SNEGSKA (reference sequence). CDR3 loop: CSAPRYTEGPQHF.

J is TRBJ2-1 and V is TRBV20-1; TCRdb indicates TRBD2, and absent DNA this call remains unverified. This CDR3 has 14 residues. Germline CDR1 reads DFQATT; CDR2 reads SNEGSKA (reference sequence). CDR3 sequence: CSAKGLADYNEQFF.

V gene TRBV3-1 combines with J gene TRBJ1-1; TCRdb names TRBD1, which stays unverified in the absence of DNA. Germline loops: CDR1 LGHDT, CDR2 YNNKEL (reference sequence). The CDR3 is made up of 13 amino acids. The CDR3 reads CASTIRGSTEAFF.

The chain has TRBV5-6 and TRBJ2-3; TCRdb's D gene call, TRBD1, goes unchecked for lack of DNA. From germline, CDR1 is SGHDT and CDR2 YYEEEE. The CDR3 length is 15 residues. The CDR3: CASSEGQGMADTQYF.

The CDR3 here is CASSPQGFGEQYF. The chain links TRBV7-3 to TRBJ2-7; as DNA is missing, the TRBD1 call by TCRdb cannot be tested. The CDR3 is 13 amino acids. Germline values: CDR1 SGHTA, CDR2 FQGTGA.

This chain links TRBV7-2 with TRBJ2-1; TCRdb reports TRBD2, a call that lacks DNA to check it against. This CDR3 is 14 amino acids long. Germline V gives CDR1 SGHTA, CDR2 FQGNSA. CDR3 loop: CASSLGRGGVEQFF.

The V gene is TRBV20-1, the J gene TRBJ2-3; lacking DNA, the TRBD2 call made by TCRdb goes unchecked. The CDR3 totals 16 residues. CDR1 DFQATT and CDR2 SNEGSKA come from the germline V gene (reference sequence). CDR3 residues: CSAILPQVSRTDTQYF.

CDR3: CASSLDGEPYQETQYF. The chain is built from TRBV5-1 and TRBJ2-5. The CDR3 totals 16 residues. Germline V gives CDR1 SGHRS, CDR2 YFSETQ. Drawing the rest from reference TRBV5-1 and TRBJ2-5, the complete variable domain is KAGVTQTPRYLIKTRGQQVTLSCSPISGHRSVSWYQQTPGQGLQFLFEYFSETQRNKGNFPGRFSGRQFSNSRSEMNVSTLELGDSALYLCASSLDGEPYQETQYFGPGTRLLVL.

This chain links TRBV7-9 with TRBJ1-2; TCRdb proposes TRBD1, but this gene call is untestable without DNA. This CDR3 contains 15 residues. Germline V gene lookup returns CDR1 SEHNR and CDR2 FQNEAQ (reference sequence). The chain's CDR3 is CASSLNRGNNYGYTF.

V gene TRBV5-4 combines with J gene TRBJ1-3; TCRdb indicates TRBD1, and absent DNA this call remains unverified. Germline loops: CDR1 SGHNT, CDR2 YYREEE (reference sequence). This CDR3 comprises 15 residues. CDR3 sequence reads: CASSLGSGVGNTIYF. Together with reference TRBV5-4 and TRBJ1-3, the CDR3 gives the full variable domain: ETGVTQSPTHLIKTRGQQVTLRCSSQSGHNTVSWYQQALGQGPQFIFQYYREEENGRGNFPPRFSGLQFPNYSSELNVNALELDDSALYLCASSLGSGVGNTIYFGEGSWLTVV.

CDR3 residues: CASSLASGMNTEAFF. V gene TRBV5-1 combines with J gene TRBJ1-1. Germline CDR1 and CDR2: SGHRS and YFSETQ. The CDR3 length is 15 residues. Combining the CDR3 with reference TRBV5-1 and TRBJ1-1 gives the whole variable domain KAGVTQTPRYLIKTRGQQVTLSCSPISGHRSVSWYQQTPGQGLQFLFEYFSETQRNKGNFPGRFSGRQFSNSRSEMNVSTLELGDSALYLCASSLASGMNTEAFFGQGTRLTVV.

The chain carries TRBV7-9 and TRBJ2-3; as DNA is missing, the TRBD1 call by TCRdb cannot be tested. Germline CDR1 SEHNR, CDR2 FQNEAQ (reference sequence). The length of the CDR3 is 15 residues. CDR3 sequence reads: CASSRGGAGTDTQYF.